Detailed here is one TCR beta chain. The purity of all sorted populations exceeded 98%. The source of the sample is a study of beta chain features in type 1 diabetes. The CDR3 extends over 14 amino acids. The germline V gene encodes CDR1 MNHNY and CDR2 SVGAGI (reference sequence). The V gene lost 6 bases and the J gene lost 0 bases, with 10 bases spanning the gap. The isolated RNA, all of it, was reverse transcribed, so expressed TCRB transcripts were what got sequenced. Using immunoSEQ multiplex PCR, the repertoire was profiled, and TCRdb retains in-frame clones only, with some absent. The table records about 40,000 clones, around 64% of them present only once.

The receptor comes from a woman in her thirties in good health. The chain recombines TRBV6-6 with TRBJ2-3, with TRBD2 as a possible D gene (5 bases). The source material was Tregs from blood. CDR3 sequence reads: CASSRGLSTDTQYF. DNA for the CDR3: TGTGCCAGCAGCCGCGGGTTGAGCACAGATACGCAGTATTTT.